The rows below give T cell receptor beta chains drawn from one sample of a study of cytomegalovirus exposure and HLA in healthy donors. Some clones are missing from TCRdb's copy, which holds only in-frame ones; the method was immunoSEQ multiplex PCR. The table records 150,000 to 200,000 clones, around 75% of them present only once. Sequenced material: PBMCs. These receptors all stem from a woman younger than 45 in good health and CMV-seronegative. The CDR3 runs from the conserved cysteine through the conserved F or W. Fields, in order: J gene, D gene, V gene, CDR3 protein. D genes are given only for firm matches.

J gene: TRBJ2-3
D gene: TRBD1
V gene: TRBV5-1
CDR3 protein: CASSWDSNTDTQYF

J gene: TRBJ1-1
D gene: TRBD1
V gene: TRBV4-3
CDR3 protein: CASSFLTGVGTEAFF

J gene: TRBJ2-7
D gene: -
V gene: TRBV21-1
CDR3 protein: CASSMKRGQGFPSYEQYF

J gene: TRBJ1-5
D gene: -
V gene: TRBV6-5
CDR3 protein: CASSRVGNQPQHF

J gene: TRBJ2-1
D gene: -
V gene: TRBV4-1
CDR3 protein: CASSQGQANEQFF

J gene: TRBJ1-2
D gene: -
V gene: TRBV29-1
CDR3 protein: CSVEDTSGYTF

J gene: TRBJ2-5
D gene: -
V gene: TRBV6-1
CDR3 protein: CASNIRGIQETQYF

J gene: TRBJ1-2
D gene: -
V gene: TRBV5-6
CDR3 protein: CASRLAERSTGVYGYTF

J gene: TRBJ1-1
D gene: -
V gene: TRBV19
CDR3 protein: CASKAGGGTNTEAFF

J gene: TRBJ2-1
D gene: -
V gene: TRBV11-2
CDR3 protein: CASSLDPTYNEQFF

J gene: TRBJ2-1
D gene: TRBD2
V gene: TRBV5-1
CDR3 protein: CASSSTGTRNNEQFF

J gene: TRBJ2-7
D gene: -
V gene: TRBV13
CDR3 protein: CASSLISPLGGKVSYEQYF

J gene: TRBJ1-2
D gene: TRBD1
V gene: TRBV19
CDR3 protein: CASSTNPGTGTGGYTF

J gene: TRBJ1-3
D gene: -
V gene: TRBV5-4
CDR3 protein: CASSFGGGSGNTIYF

J gene: TRBJ2-7
D gene: TRBD2
V gene: TRBV19
CDR3 protein: CASSIVLRRESSYEQYF

J gene: -
D gene: -
V gene: TRBV4-2
CDR3 protein: CASSQSPNTGIELYEQYF

J gene: TRBJ1-4
D gene: TRBD1
V gene: TRBV19
CDR3 protein: CATNRGGPGSEKLFF

J gene: TRBJ2-3
D gene: TRBD2
V gene: TRBV13
CDR3 protein: CASIPPVASGRSHTQYF

J gene: TRBJ2-7
D gene: -
V gene: TRBV19
CDR3 protein: CASSQGWSYEQYF

J gene: TRBJ1-4
D gene: -
V gene: TRBV4-1
CDR3 protein: CASTPTGGAATNEKLFF

J gene: TRBJ2-1
D gene: TRBD2
V gene: TRBV5-6
CDR3 protein: CASSPGSAGGQEQFF

J gene: TRBJ2-5
D gene: TRBD2
V gene: TRBV9
CDR3 protein: CASGLAEFQETQYF

J gene: TRBJ2-7
D gene: TRBD1
V gene: TRBV7-2
CDR3 protein: CASSGRGQGRYEQYF

J gene: TRBJ1-5
D gene: -
V gene: TRBV6-1
CDR3 protein: CASSDLSGGSQPQHF

J gene: TRBJ2-5
D gene: TRBD2
V gene: TRBV10-3
CDR3 protein: CATRLAGDGETQYF

J gene: TRBJ1-6
D gene: TRBD1
V gene: TRBV5-8
CDR3 protein: CASSRDRASPLHF

J gene: TRBJ2-1
D gene: TRBD2
V gene: TRBV18
CDR3 protein: CASSPPFGLAGSEQFF

J gene: TRBJ2-3
D gene: -
V gene: TRBV2
CDR3 protein: CASSVGAGTDTQYF

J gene: TRBJ1-2
D gene: -
V gene: TRBV7-9
CDR3 protein: CSSSLALSPVYGGGYTF

J gene: TRBJ1-1
D gene: TRBD1
V gene: TRBV14
CDR3 protein: CASSQGQDDTEAFF

J gene: TRBJ1-5
D gene: -
V gene: TRBV28
CDR3 protein: CASSPQVSNQPQHF

J gene: TRBJ1-6
D gene: TRBD1
V gene: TRBV9
CDR3 protein: CASSEGDRGSYNSPLHF

J gene: TRBJ1-6
D gene: -
V gene: TRBV18
CDR3 protein: CASSPPEKGENSPLHF

J gene: TRBJ1-2
D gene: -
V gene: TRBV27
CDR3 protein: CASRKQGNEFYGYTF

J gene: TRBJ2-4
D gene: TRBD2
V gene: TRBV5-1
CDR3 protein: CASSFTSGSTINIQYF

J gene: TRBJ2-5
D gene: TRBD1
V gene: TRBV5-8
CDR3 protein: CASSPRTGGRETQYF

J gene: TRBJ2-7
D gene: TRBD1
V gene: TRBV9
CDR3 protein: CASSETGSSEQYF

J gene: TRBJ2-3
D gene: -
V gene: TRBV19
CDR3 protein: CASSIMRGELGTQYF

J gene: TRBJ2-7
D gene: -
V gene: TRBV6-1
CDR3 protein: CASSEAGTKAYEQYF

J gene: TRBJ1-5
D gene: TRBD1
V gene: TRBV6-1
CDR3 protein: CASSLTGQPQHF

J gene: TRBJ2-7
D gene: TRBD2
V gene: TRBV5-1
CDR3 protein: CASSLAGTTTYYEQYF

J gene: TRBJ2-3
D gene: -
V gene: TRBV15
CDR3 protein: CATSGRTAGTDTQYF

J gene: TRBJ1-1
D gene: TRBD1
V gene: TRBV27
CDR3 protein: CASRTRQGGGSGNTEAFF

J gene: TRBJ2-7
D gene: -
V gene: TRBV6-1
CDR3 protein: CASSVVDEQYF

J gene: TRBJ1-1
D gene: -
V gene: TRBV14
CDR3 protein: CASSQEVPSGETEAFF

J gene: TRBJ1-3
D gene: TRBD1
V gene: TRBV5-1
CDR3 protein: CASSWDRGRGNTIYF

J gene: TRBJ1-5
D gene: TRBD1
V gene: TRBV19
CDR3 protein: CASSKTGGNQPQHF

J gene: TRBJ2-1
D gene: -
V gene: TRBV11-2
CDR3 protein: CASSFGTGWVNEQFF

J gene: TRBJ1-1
D gene: -
V gene: TRBV5-1
CDR3 protein: CASSLAEQYLTEAFF

J gene: TRBJ2-5
D gene: -
V gene: TRBV18
CDR3 protein: CASSPPGGEETQYF

J gene: TRBJ1-5
D gene: -
V gene: TRBV5-8
CDR3 protein: CASSLLIGRQPQHF

J gene: TRBJ1-1
D gene: TRBD1
V gene: TRBV5-6
CDR3 protein: CASSLWGQQNTEAFF